This entry describes one T cell receptor beta chain. Its specificity is unknown. This sample is part of a study of T cell responses to AZD1222 COVID-19 vaccine. CDR1 and CDR2 (germline): LGHDT, YNNKEL (reference sequence). V lost 2 bases to trimming and J lost 2 bases, with 11 bases between them. This CDR3 contains 15 residues. Study-level points and caveats: Females outnumbered males among donors, who were mostly white British; clonal diversity was possibly underestimated. Targeting of unmutated variant regions was reportedly seen in nearly half of spike-specific TCRs.

The assay was immunoSEQ multiplex PCR, and TCRdb's table has in-frame clones only and misses some. The profile shows some 120,000 clones, 80% to 95% of them singletons. The sequenced sample was peripheral blood, obtained on day 0 of AZD1222 vaccination. The TCR comes from an adult in good health. This chain links TRBV3-1 (or the pseudogene TRBV3-2) with TRBJ2-3, with unresolved D. In nucleotides, the CDR3 is TGTGCCAGCAGCCAATATGCGCTTCCCACAGATACGCAGTATTTT. Its protein product is CASSQYALPTDTQYF.